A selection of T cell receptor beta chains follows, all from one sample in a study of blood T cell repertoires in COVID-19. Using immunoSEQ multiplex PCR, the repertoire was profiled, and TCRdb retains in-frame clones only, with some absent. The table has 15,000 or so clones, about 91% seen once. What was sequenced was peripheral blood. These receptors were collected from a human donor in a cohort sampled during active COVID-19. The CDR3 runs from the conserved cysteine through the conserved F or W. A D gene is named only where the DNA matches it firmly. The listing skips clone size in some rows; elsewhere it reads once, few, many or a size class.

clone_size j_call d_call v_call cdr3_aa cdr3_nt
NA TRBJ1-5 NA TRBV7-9 CASSLSVTDNQPQHF TGTGCCAGCAGCTTATCGGTTACAGATAATCAGCCCCAGCATTTT
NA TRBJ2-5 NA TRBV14 CASSQDWAGRKTQYF TGTGCCAGCAGCCAAGACTGGGCAGGGAGGAAGACCCAGTACTTC
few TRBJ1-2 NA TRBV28 CASQEAAGYGYTF TGTGCCAGTCAGGAGGCAGCCGGCTATGGCTACACCTTC
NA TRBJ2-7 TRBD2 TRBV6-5 CASRPSGRGEQYF TGTGCCAGCAGACCAAGCGGGAGAGGCGAGCAGTACTTC
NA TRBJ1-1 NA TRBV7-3 CASSQGQNTEAFF TGTGCCAGCAGCCAGGGACAGAACACTGAAGCTTTCTTT
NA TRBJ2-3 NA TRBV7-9 CASSLTGADTQYF TGTGCCAGCAGCCTTACGGGGGCAGATACGCAGTATTTT
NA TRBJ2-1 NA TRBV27 CASSYDGSPIDNEQFF TGTGCCAGCAGTTACGACGGGAGCCCTATCGACAATGAGCAGTTCTTC
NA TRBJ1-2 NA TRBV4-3 CASSQGIFGDGYTF TGCGCCAGCAGCCAAGGAATCTTCGGGGATGGCTACACCTTC
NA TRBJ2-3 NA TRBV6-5 CASSYDRTTDTQYF TGTGCCAGCAGTTACGACAGAACCACAGATACGCAGTATTTT
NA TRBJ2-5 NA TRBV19 CASSPGTRKTQYF TGTGCCAGTAGTCCCGGGACTCGTAAGACCCAGTACTTC
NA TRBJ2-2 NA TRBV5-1 CASSSSPNTGELFF TGCGCCAGCAGTAGCTCTCCGAACACCGGGGAGCTGTTTTTT
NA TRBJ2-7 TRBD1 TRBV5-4 CASSSGTGVYEQYF TGTGCCAGCAGCTCAGGGACAGGCGTCTACGAGCAGTACTTC
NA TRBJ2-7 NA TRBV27 CASSSSRDNEQYF TGTGCCAGCAGTTCCTCCCGGGACAACGAGCAGTACTTC
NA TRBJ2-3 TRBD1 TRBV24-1 CATLTGTGYTDTQYF TGTGCCACCCTAACCGGGACAGGGTACACAGATACGCAGTATTTT
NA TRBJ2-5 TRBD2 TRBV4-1 CASSTRGLAGETQYF TGCGCCAGCAGCACCCGAGGACTAGCGGGGGAGACCCAGTACTTC
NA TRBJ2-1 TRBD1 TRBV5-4 CASSLGGGTGAYNEQFF TGTGCCAGCAGCTTGGGAGGAGGGACAGGGGCCTACAATGAGCAGTTCTTC
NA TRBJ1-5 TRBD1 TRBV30 CAWSQGAVNSNQPQHF TGTGCCTGGAGTCAGGGGGCTGTTAATAGCAATCAGCCCCAGCATTTT
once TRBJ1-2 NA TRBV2 CASSSDSNYGYTF TGTGCCAGCAGTTCGGACAGTAACTATGGCTACACCTTC
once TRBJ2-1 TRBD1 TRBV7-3 CASSPDRDPYNEQFF TGTGCCAGCAGCCCGGACAGGGATCCCTACAATGAGCAGTTCTTC
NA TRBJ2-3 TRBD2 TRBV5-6 CASKPPTSGGPTDTQYF TGTGCCAGCAAACCACCGACTAGCGGGGGGCCCACAGATACGCAGTATTTT
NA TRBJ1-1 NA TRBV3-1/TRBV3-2 CASSQVWRETEAFF TGTGCCAGCAGCCAAGTCTGGCGGGAAACTGAAGCTTTCTTT
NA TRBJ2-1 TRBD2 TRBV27 CASSSLGRSVHEQFF TGTGCCAGCAGTTCACTCGGGAGGTCGGTTCATGAGCAGTTCTTC
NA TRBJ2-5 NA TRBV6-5 CASSYSRIQETQYF TGTGCCAGCAGTTACTCGCGGATTCAAGAGACCCAGTACTTC
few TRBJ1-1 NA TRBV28 CASSSTFYRVMNTEAFF TGTGCCAGCAGTTCTACCTTTTACAGGGTGATGAACACTGAAGCTTTCTTT
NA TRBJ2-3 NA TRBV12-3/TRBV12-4 CASRDSLTDTQYF TGTGCCAGCAGGGACAGTTTAACAGATACGCAGTATTTT
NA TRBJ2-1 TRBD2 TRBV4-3 CASSPRGGEQFF TGCGCCAGCAGCCCCCGGGGGGGTGAGCAGTTCTTC
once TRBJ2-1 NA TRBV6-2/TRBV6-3 CASSYSASSLSNEQFF TGTGCCAGCAGTTACTCGGCGTCTAGCTTATCCAATGAGCAGTTCTTC
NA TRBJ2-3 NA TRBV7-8 CASSLVSGVTDTQYF TGTGCCAGCAGCTTAGTTTCGGGGGTCACAGATACGCAGTATTTT